The 27 T cell receptor beta chains below come from one sample, sequenced in a study of immune heterogeneity within non-small cell lung tumors (dated by TCRdb to the late 2010s). The TCR template was genomic DNA extracted from bulk tumor tissue, and roughly 600 ng of gDNA was amplified for each sample. During surgery, several biopsies were collected from each primary tumor and placed as far from one another as possible within the tumor mass. The study cohort was described as untreated, and patients were newly diagnosed NSCLC cases undergoing curative surgery. The reads were generated on a HiSeq X Ten. The TCR beta CDR3 region was amplified with a multiplex PCR system whose first round of around 10 cycles used 32 V-gene forward primers and 13 J-gene reverse primers. The public reads were quality trimmed at Q25 with fastp and then assembled into clones with MiXCR by TCRdb, keeping productive beta chains. Identical CDR3 proteins give one entry, which carries the most common genes and DNA. Present in this sample are 7,500 to 10,000 distinct CDR3 sequences, 30% to 35% of which were seen just once. 11% of the sample is taken by the ten largest.

Sequencing was done on a sample of lung tumor tissue. These TCRs come from a man aged 55 to 70 with non-small cell lung cancer.

The rearrangement links TRBV11-3 to TRBJ2-1; 7 positions match TRBD1. Germline loops: CDR1 SGHNT, CDR2 YENEEA. The V and J ends lost 4 bases and 4 bases, in that order; junction bases with no gene match: 7. The CDR3 runs 15 residues. CDR3 residues: CASSSAWDSYNEQFF. DNA for the CDR3: TGTGCCAGCAGCTCCGCCTGGGACAGTTACAATGAGCAGTTCTTC.

This clonotype is termed medium-sized. The chain combines TRBV12-3 or TRBV12-4 with TRBJ2-7; D is undetermined. The CDR3 contains 15 residues. Deletions cut 1 base from V and 3 bases from J, with 13 bases between. The CDR3 reads CASSLVGGYNYEQYF. The CDR3 nucleotides read TGTGCCAGCAGTTTAGTGGGCGGATACAACTACGAGCAGTACTTC.

This clonotype was picked up many times. This sequence joins TRBV18 and TRBJ2-5; D unclear. Trimming removed 5 bases from V and 5 bases from J, with 12 bases in between. Germline CDR1 KGHSH, CDR2 LQKENI. This CDR3 region has 13 residues. CDR3 sequence: CASSSHTGETQYF. The CDR3 bases are TGTGCCAGCTCATCCCACACGGGTGAGACCCAGTACTTC. The variable domain in full, with the rest retrieved from reference TRBV18 and TRBJ2-5, is NAGVMQNPRHLVRRRGQEARLRCSPMKGHSHVYWYRQLPEEGLKFMVYLQKENIIDESGMPKERFSAEFPKEGPSILRIQQVVRGDSAAYFCASSSHTGETQYFGPGTRLLVL.

This clonotype has at least ten counts. V gene TRBV2 combines with J gene TRBJ1-2; TRBD1 agrees at 9 bases. The CDR3 length is 13 residues. The germline V gene encodes CDR1 SNHLY and CDR2 FYNNEI. The trim removed 7 bases at V and 6 bases at J, leaving 6 bases unmatched. The CDR3 protein is CASNRDRANGYTF. Here the CDR3 DNA reads TGTGCCAGCAATCGGGACAGGGCCAATGGCTACACCTTC. Complete variable domain (other parts from reference TRBV2 and TRBJ1-2): EPEVTQTPSHQVTQMGQEVILRCVPISNHLYFYWYRQILGQKVEFLVSFYNNEISEKSEIFDDQFSVERPDGSNFTLKIRSTKLEDSAMYFCASNRDRANGYTFGSGTRLTVV.

A note on this clonotype: This CDR3 fails to terminate in the conserved phenylalanine or tryptophan, so it likely reflects a read error. V and J are TRBV6-2 or TRBV6-3 and TRBJ2-7; D is possibly TRBD2 (6 bases). This CDR3 spans 12 amino acids. Germline loops: CDR1 MNHEY, CDR2 SVGEGT. V shed 8 bases and J shed 5 bases, with 13 bases lying between them. The CDR3 is CASQGTSNEQYL. CDR3 nucleotides: TGTGCCAGCCAGGGAACTAGCAACGAGCAGTACCTC.

This clonotype showed up just a few times. The rearrangement links TRBV6-1 to TRBJ1-2, with D unclear. The CDR3 spans 11 residues. V dropped 0 bases and J dropped 7 bases, with 3 bases sitting between them. Germline assignment: CDR1 MNHNS and CDR2 SASEGT. The CDR3 bases are TGTGCCAGCAGTGAAGCGGCTGGCTACACCTTC. Its translation is CASSEAAGYTF.

The chain couples TRBV6-5 to TRBJ2-7; 16 bases agree with TRBD2. The CDR3 contains 17 residues. The germline V gene has CDR1 MNHEY and CDR2 SVGAGI. V was pared by 4 bases and J by 1 base, with 4 bases of the junction left unmatched. Here the CDR3 reads CASSSGLAGGYSYEQYF. The CDR3 nucleotides are TGTGCCAGCAGTTCGGGACTAGCGGGAGGGTATTCCTACGAGCAGTACTTC.

This clonotype was detected many times. The rearrangement links TRBV19 to TRBJ1-5, with 12 bases lining up with TRBD1. The CDR3 has 15 amino acids. Germline CDR1 reads LNHDA; CDR2 reads SQIVND (reference sequence). Trimming removed 3 bases from V and 9 bases from J; junction bases left unmatched: 6. This CDR3 reads CASSILGQGAAPQHF. CDR3 nucleotides: TGTGCCAGTAGTATTCTGGGACAGGGGGCTGCGCCCCAGCATTTT.

V usage is TRBV5-1 and J usage is TRBJ1-6; no clear D gene. CDR1 is SGHRS, CDR2 YFSETQ, per germline. V lost 1 base to trimming and J lost 10 bases, with 12 bases between them. This CDR3 has 14 amino acids. The CDR3 here is CASSLSGWTSPLHF. CDR3 bases: TGCGCCAGCAGCTTGTCCGGTTGGACGTCACCCCTCCACTTT.

Relative to its sample, this clonotype is medium-sized (0.01 to 0.1%). This rearrangement joins TRBV19 to TRBJ2-7; D possibly matches TRBD1 or TRBD2 (5 bases each). The V end was cut by 3 bases, the J end by 6 bases, with 12 bases between. In germline, CDR1 is LNHDA, CDR2 SQIVND (reference sequence). This CDR3 region has 13 residues. CDR3 amino acids: CASSIFGDGEQYF. The CDR3 bases are TGTGCCAGTAGTATTTTTGGGGACGGCGAGCAGTACTTC.

Comment on this clonotype: This may arise from a read error, as a much more abundant clone is one base away. This chain links TRBV3-1 with TRBJ1-4, with TRBD1 identical over 10 bases. There are 14 residues in the CDR3. The germline gives CDR1 LGHDT, CDR2 YNNKEL (reference sequence). Germline trimming cut 4 bases from V and 7 bases from J; bases unmatched to any gene: 3. DNA for the CDR3: TGTGCCAGCAGCCTGCGGGACAGGGGTGAAAAACTGTTTTTT. Amino acids: CASSLRDRGEKLFF.

This clonotype counts as medium-sized. The J gene is TRBJ2-7, the V gene TRBV6-2 or TRBV6-3, with 11 bases aligning to TRBD2. This CDR3 spans 14 amino acids. Germline V lookup: CDR1 MNHEY, CDR2 SVGEGT. J gave up 7 bases and V 5 bases, and 7 bases lay outside the gene matches. CDR3 sequence reads: CASSRLAGRGEQYF. The CDR3 DNA sequence: TGTGCCAGCAGTCGACTAGCGGGACGGGGTGAGCAGTACTTC.

This clonotype was detected many times. The CDR3 spells CASSPIGGRNTGELFF. The CDR3 region has the DNA TGTGCCAGCAGCCCAATCGGGGGAAGGAACACCGGGGAGCTGTTTTTT. The J gene is TRBJ2-2, the V gene TRBV11-2; D might be TRBD2 (6 bases). CDR1 and CDR2 from the germline V gene are SGHAT and FQNNGV. CDR3 size: 16 residues. The ends were cut back, 5 bases at V and 1 base at J, with 14 bases in the middle.

By sample fraction, this clonotype is medium-sized. The chain's CDR3 is CASSLGNTIYF. The CDR3, as DNA: TGCGCCAGCAGCCTTGGAAACACCATATATTTT. This sequence joins TRBV4-1 and TRBJ1-3; D not certain. V lost 4 bases, J lost 3 bases, and 1 base lay in between. The CDR3 is 11 amino acids. Germline loops: CDR1 MGHRA, CDR2 YSYEKL.

V and J are TRBV28 and TRBJ2-2; perhaps TRBD1 as D (6 bases). This CDR3 comprises 22 residues. Germline CDR1 reads MDHEN; CDR2 reads SYDVKM. Trimming shortened V by 4 bases and J by 6 bases, and 36 bases separated the two germline ends. CDR3: CASSYLHLKNLDRSFNAGELFF. The CDR3, as DNA: TGTGCCAGCAGTTACCTCCACCTCAAGAATCTCGACAGGTCGTTTAATGCCGGGGAGCTGTTTTTT. Variable domain in full (rest from reference TRBV28 and TRBJ2-2): DVKVTQSSRYLVKRTGEKVFLECVQDMDHENMFWYRQDPGLGLRLIYFSYDVKMKEKGDIPEGYSVSREKKERFSLILESASTNQTSMYLCASSYLHLKNLDRSFNAGELFFGEGSRLTVL.

There are many counts of this clonotype. The V and J genes are TRBV3-1 and TRBJ2-7; 9 nucleotides align to TRBD2. The CDR3 is made up of 14 amino acids. The germline V gene encodes CDR1 LGHDT and CDR2 YNNKEL (reference sequence). V was pared by 5 bases and J by 4 bases, with 6 bases of the junction left unmatched. Here the CDR3 reads CASSKAGGTYEQYF. CDR3 bases: TGTGCCAGCAGCAAAGCGGGAGGAACTTACGAGCAGTACTTC.

This clonotype came up many times. In DNA, the CDR3 is TGTGCCAGCAGCCACTCCGGGACAGGGGGCCTTAGCTCCTACAATGAGCAGTTCTTC. Translation gives CASSHSGTGGLSSYNEQFF. The chain combines TRBV6-1 with TRBJ2-1, with 12 nucleotides matching TRBD1. The CDR3 has 19 amino acids. CDR1 is MNHNS and CDR2 is SASEGT in the germline V gene. J lost 0 bases, V lost 6 bases, and 12 bases had no gene match.

This clonotype was counted at least ten times. The chain joins TRBV2 to TRBJ1-4; possible D gene TRBD1, 6 bases. The CDR3 covers 14 residues. The germline gives CDR1 SNHLY, CDR2 FYNNEI. V was pared by 3 bases and J by 4 bases, with 9 bases between. CDR3 protein: CASSEDRLNEKLFF. As DNA, the CDR3 is TGTGCCAGCAGTGAGGACAGACTTAATGAAAAACTGTTTTTT.

The rearrangement joins TRBV6-1 to TRBJ2-7; possibly TRBD1 for D (7 bases). This CDR3 is 14 amino acids long. V was pared by 3 bases and J by 1 base, with 10 bases between. The germline CDR1 and CDR2 sequences are MNHNS and SASEGT. In DNA form, the CDR3 reads TGTGCCAGCAGTGACGGGGGACAGTCCTACGAGCAGTACTTC. Translation gives CASSDGGQSYEQYF.

Concerning this clonotype: A much bigger clone sits one base away, suggesting this may be a read error. The chain combines TRBV25-1 with TRBJ2-2, with 10 bases identical to TRBD1. Germline CDR1 and CDR2: MGHDK and SYGVNS. The CDR3 has 15 residues. The CDR3: CAISEGQGDTGELFF. CDR3 coding DNA: TGTGCCATCAGTGAAGGACAGGGGGACACCGGGGAGCTGTTTTTT.

The rearrangement joins TRBV18 to TRBJ2-7, with D unresolved. Trimming took off 3 bases at V and 6 bases at J, with 12 bases between the two ends. The CDR3 spans 13 residues. CDR1 and CDR2 (germline): KGHSH, LQKENI. CDR3 amino acids: CASSPVSASEQYF. CDR3 in DNA: TGTGCCAGCTCACCGGTAAGCGCCAGCGAGCAGTACTTC.

This clonotype was found many times. The V call is TRBV7-8, the J call TRBJ2-5, with a weak D call TRBD2 (6 bases). The germline V and J ends were trimmed by 5 bases and 2 bases, with 18 bases remaining between them. CDR3 length: 16 residues. CDR1 is SGHVS and CDR2 is FQNEAQ in the germline V gene. Here the CDR3 reads CASSPNPFREQETQYF. In DNA form, the CDR3 reads TGTGCCAGCAGCCCCAACCCCTTTCGGGAGCAAGAGACCCAGTACTTC.

V is TRBV7-9 and J is TRBJ1-1; a possible D gene is TRBD1 (5 bases). Germline V gene sequence: CDR1 SEHNR, CDR2 FQNEAQ (reference sequence). This CDR3 has 16 residues. The ends were cut back, 8 bases at V and 4 bases at J, with 23 bases in the middle. The CDR3 DNA follows: TGTGCCAGCGGCCGTCGGGGTTGGGGGGAGTTCACTGAAGCTTTCTTT. This translates into CASGRRGWGEFTEAFF.

In this sample, this clonotype turned up many times. The chain combines TRBV24-1 with TRBJ2-1, with TRBD2 matching over 10 bases. The length of the CDR3 is 17 residues. The germline gives CDR1 KGHDR, CDR2 SFDVKD. The trim removed 3 bases at V and 8 bases at J, leaving 12 bases unmatched. The CDR3 here is CATSDASGSPNDDEQFF. CDR3 nucleotide sequence: TGTGCCACCAGTGATGCTAGCGGGAGCCCCAATGACGATGAGCAGTTCTTC.

Within the sample, this clonotype is medium-sized. The V and J genes are TRBV11-3 and TRBJ2-2, with TRBD2 matching over 13 bases. CDR3 length: 17 amino acids. Trimming cost V 2 bases and J 3 bases; bases outside gene matches: 3. CDR1 SGHNT and CDR2 YENEEA come from the germline V gene. For the CDR3, the DNA is TGTGCCAGCAGCTTACGACTAGCGGGAGGTTACACCGGGGAGCTGTTTTTT. Translated: CASSLRLAGGYTGELFF.

This clonotype was recorded at least ten times. The rearrangement uses TRBV7-9 and TRBJ1-2; D not certain. The CDR3 is 13 amino acids. From germline, CDR1 is SEHNR and CDR2 FQNEAQ (reference sequence). Trimming shortened V by 9 bases and J by 1 base, and 12 bases separated the two germline ends. CDR3 nucleotides: TGTGCCAGTAGTGGGCAGCTTAACTATGGCTACACCTTC. Its protein is CASSGQLNYGYTF.

This clonotype turned up a few times. The rearrangement uses TRBV11-2 and TRBJ2-6; D unclear. CDR1 and CDR2 (germline): SGHAT, FQNNGV. V was cut by 5 bases and J by 1 base, with 9 bases left in between. The CDR3 is made up of 15 amino acids. This CDR3 reads CASSPQSSGANVLTF. Written as DNA, the CDR3 is TGTGCCAGCAGCCCACAATCGTCTGGGGCCAACGTCCTGACTTTC. Using reference TRBV11-2 and TRBJ2-6 for the parts outside the CDR3, the full variable domain is EAGVAQSPRYKIIEKRQSVAFWCNPISGHATLYWYQQILGQGPKLLIQFQNNGVVDDSQLPKDRFSAERLKGVDSTLKIQPAKLEDSAVYLCASSPQSSGANVLTFGAGSRLTVL.